This entry lists 14 T cell receptor beta chains sequenced from one sample in a study of blood T cells in healthy people across ages. Combining a sample-barcoded 5' primer with a J-beta primer mix, a second PCR ran for roughly 7 to 12 cycles. TCRdb itself ran the 5' RACE reads through MiXCR, one entry per CDR3 protein. This table has roughly 2 million distinct CDR3 sequences, around half appearing once. Material for sequencing was blood. These TCRs come from a woman between 35 and 50 years old in good health.

CDR3 bases: TGTGCCAGCAGTTTGGGCTGGGGTCGGGATGAGACCCAGTACTTC. Amino acids: CASSLGWGRDETQYF. The J gene is TRBJ2-5, the V gene TRBV28; possibly TRBD2 for D (5 bases). CDR3 length equals 15 residues. Trimming removed 3 bases at V and 5 bases at J, with 16 bases between. Germline V gene lookup returns CDR1 MDHEN and CDR2 SYDVKM.

The rearrangement joins TRBV7-9 to TRBJ2-4; 9 bases fit TRBD1. Per germline, CDR1 SEHNR and CDR2 FQNEAQ (reference sequence). This CDR3 comprises 17 residues. After removal of 5 bases from V and 0 bases from J, the junction contained 8 bases not matched to a gene. CDR3 nucleotides: TGTGCCAGCAGCCGCCAAGGACAGGGGCTAGCCAAAAACATTCAGTACTTC. This encodes CASSRQGQGLAKNIQYF. Filled out from reference TRBV7-9 and TRBJ2-4, the complete variable domain reads DTGVSQNPRHKITKRGQNVTFRCDPISEHNRLYWYRQTLGQGPEFLTYFQNEAQLEKSRLLSDRFSAERPKGSFSTLEIQRTEQGDSAMYLCASSRQGQGLAKNIQYFGAGTRLSVL.

Only a few counts were recorded for this clonotype. The CDR3 DNA is TGCAGTGCTAGAGTTAAAAGTGAGCAGTTCTTC. Translated, it gives CSARVKSEQFF. The V call is TRBV20-1, the J call TRBJ2-1; D remains ambiguous. Looked up from germline, CDR1 is DFQATT and CDR2 is SNEGSKA (reference sequence). The CDR3 totals 11 residues. Deletions cut 1 base from V and 9 bases from J, with 7 bases between.

This clonotype showed up just a few times. The chain recombines TRBV5-1 with TRBJ1-2; unclear D gene. The ends were cut back, 1 base at V and 2 bases at J, with 12 bases in the middle. Per germline, CDR1 SGHRS and CDR2 YFSETQ. The CDR3 runs to 15 residues. The CDR3: CASSLSPGTNYGYTF. The CDR3, as DNA: TGCGCCAGCAGCTTGTCCCCCGGAACCAACTATGGCTACACCTTC.

This clonotype was seen only a few times. V usage is TRBV7-9 and J usage is TRBJ2-7; 7 nucleotides agree with TRBD2. This CDR3 comprises 17 residues. Trimming at V came to 4 bases and at J to 0 bases, leaving 12 bases not matched to a gene. Germline lookup yields CDR1 SEHNR and CDR2 FQNEAQ (reference sequence). CDR3 protein: CASSSSPRRGSSYEQYF. In DNA form, the CDR3 reads TGTGCCAGCAGCTCTTCGCCAAGGCGGGGGAGCTCCTACGAGCAGTACTTC.

This clonotype appeared a few times. The V call is TRBV12-3 or TRBV12-4, the J call TRBJ2-3; a weak D match, TRBD2 (6 bases). The CDR3 consists of 18 residues. V gave up 2 bases and J gave up 4 bases, with 22 bases separating them. The DNA of the CDR3 is TGTGCCAGCAGTTTAAGGCGGAACTTTGAGTGGGGGGCAGATACGCAGTATTTT. This sequence encodes CASSLRRNFEWGADTQYF.

V gene TRBV4-1 combines with J gene TRBJ2-7; perhaps TRBD1 as D (6 bases). V lost 5 bases and J 2 bases, leaving 13 bases between the germline ends. The CDR3 has 14 residues. The germline gives CDR1 MGHRA, CDR2 YSYEKL. The CDR3 DNA reads TGCGCCAGCAGCGCGTACAGGGTCCCCTACGAGCAGTACTTC. It yields the protein CASSAYRVPYEQYF.

In this sample, this clonotype turned up a few times. A junction boundary mismatches the germline segment, possibly from a read error. This rearrangement joins TRBV5-1 to TRBJ1-2; weak D call: TRBD1 (6 bases). CDR1 SGHRS and CDR2 YFSETQ come from the germline V gene. The CDR3 extends over 12 amino acids. The CDR3 sequence: CASSRTADGYTF. CDR3 coding DNA: TGTGCCAGCAGCCGGACAGCAGATGGCTACACCTTC. The variable domain in full, completed from reference TRBV5-1 and TRBJ1-2, reads KAGVTQTPRYLIKTRGQQVTLSCSPISGHRSVSWYQQTPGQGLQFLFEYFSETQRNKGNFPGRFSGRQFSNSRSEMNVSTLELGDSALYLCASSRTADGYTFGSGTRLTVV.

V is TRBV10-1 and J is TRBJ2-7; TRBD1 aligns across 8 bases. Trimming at V came to 2 bases and at J to 0 bases, leaving 9 bases not matched to a gene. Germline assignment: CDR1 WNHNN and CDR2 SYGVQD (reference sequence). This CDR3 region has 17 residues. CDR3 sequence (DNA): TGCGCCAGCAGTGAGGGACAGGGAAGATTGTCCTCCTACGAGCAGTACTTC. This gives the protein CASSEGQGRLSSYEQYF.

This chain connects TRBV11-2 to TRBJ2-3, with a tentative D call TRBD2 (7 bases). CDR1 is SGHAT and CDR2 is FQNNGV in the germline V gene. Trimming left V 7 bases short and J 2 bases short, with 22 bases between. CDR3 size: 17 residues. The CDR3 protein is CASTSRGGSGYTDTQYF. In DNA, the CDR3 is TGTGCCAGCACCTCGAGAGGGGGTAGCGGGTACACAGATACGCAGTATTTT.

This clonotype appeared a single time. The chain couples TRBV7-2 to TRBJ1-2; 10 nucleotides agree with TRBD1. The CDR3 contains 19 residues. CDR1 is SGHTA and CDR2 is FQGNSA in the germline V gene. J was trimmed by 2 bases and V by 2 bases; bases with no gene match: 14. CDR3 sequence (DNA): TGTGCCAGCAGCTTATGGACAGGGGGTTGGGAAATGACGAACTATGGCTACACCTTC. Translated, it gives CASSLWTGGWEMTNYGYTF.

The chain links TRBV3-1 to TRBJ1-1; perhaps TRBD1 as D (5 bases). Germline CDR1 LGHDT, CDR2 YNNKEL (reference sequence). CDR3 size: 17 residues. Trimming removed 5 bases at V and 0 bases at J, with 19 bases between. CDR3: CASSSLGGAPMNTEAFF. For the CDR3, the DNA is TGTGCCAGCAGCTCACTCGGAGGGGCGCCCATGAACACTGAAGCTTTCTTT. Using reference TRBV3-1 and TRBJ1-1 for the parts outside the CDR3, the full variable domain is DTAVSQTPKYLVTQMGNDKSIKCEQNLGHDTMYWYKQDSKKFLKIMFSYNNKELIINETVPNRFSPKSPDKAHLNLHINSLELGDSAVYFCASSSLGGAPMNTEAFFGQGTRLTVV.

Here the CDR3 reads CASSWVQDYGYTF. CDR3 nucleotide sequence: TGTGCCAGCAGCTGGGTACAGGACTATGGCTACACCTTC. This chain uses TRBV7-6 with TRBJ1-2; tentative D call: TRBD1 (5 bases). CDR1 is SGHVS, CDR2 FNYEAQ, per germline. There are 13 residues in the CDR3. The V end lost 4 bases, the J end lost 3 bases, and 9 bases lay between the germline ends. The full variable domain, its missing parts supplied by reference TRBV7-6 and TRBJ1-2, is GAGVSQSPRYKVTKRGQDVALRCDPISGHVSLYWYRQALGQGPEFLTYFNYEAQQDKSGLPNDRFSAERPEGSISTLTIQRTEQRDSAMYRCASSWVQDYGYTFGSGTRLTVV.

The sample holds a few counts of this clonotype. The chain recombines TRBV15 with TRBJ1-2; 12 nucleotides line up with TRBD1. CDR3 size: 17 residues. V lost 5 bases and J lost 5; bases outside the gene matches: 12. The germline gives CDR1 LNHNV, CDR2 YYDKDF (reference sequence). The CDR3 region is CATSPRTGTGGDYGYTF. DNA for the CDR3: TGTGCCACCAGCCCCAGAACCGGGACAGGGGGCGATTATGGCTACACCTTC. Using reference TRBV15 and TRBJ1-2 for the parts outside the CDR3, the full variable domain is DAMVIQNPRYQVTQFGKPVTLSCSQTLNHNVMYWYQQKSSQAPKLLFHYYDKDFNNEADTPDNFQSRRPNTSFCFLDIRSPGLGDTAMYLCATSPRTGTGGDYGYTFGSGTRLTVV.